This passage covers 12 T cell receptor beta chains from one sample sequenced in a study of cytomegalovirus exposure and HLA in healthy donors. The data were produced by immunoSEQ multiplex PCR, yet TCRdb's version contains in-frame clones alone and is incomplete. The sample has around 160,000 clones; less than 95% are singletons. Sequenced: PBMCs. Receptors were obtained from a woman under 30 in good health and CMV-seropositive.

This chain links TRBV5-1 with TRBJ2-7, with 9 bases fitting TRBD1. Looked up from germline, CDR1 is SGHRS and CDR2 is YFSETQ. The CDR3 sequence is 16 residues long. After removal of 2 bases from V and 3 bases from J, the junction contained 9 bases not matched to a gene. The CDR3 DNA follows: TGCGCCAGCAGCTTAGTACCGGGACAGGGAGACTACGAGCAGTACTTC. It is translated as CASSLVPGQGDYEQYF. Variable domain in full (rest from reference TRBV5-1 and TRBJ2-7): KAGVTQTPRYLIKTRGQQVTLSCSPISGHRSVSWYQQTPGQGLQFLFEYFSETQRNKGNFPGRFSGRQFSNSRSEMNVSTLELGDSALYLCASSLVPGQGDYEQYFGPGTRLTVT.

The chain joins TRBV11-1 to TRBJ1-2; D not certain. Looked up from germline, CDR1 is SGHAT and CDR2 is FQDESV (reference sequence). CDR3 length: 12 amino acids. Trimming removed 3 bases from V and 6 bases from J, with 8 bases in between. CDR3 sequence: CASSFGVNGYTF. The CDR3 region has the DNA TGTGCCAGCAGCTTTGGAGTCAATGGCTACACCTTC.

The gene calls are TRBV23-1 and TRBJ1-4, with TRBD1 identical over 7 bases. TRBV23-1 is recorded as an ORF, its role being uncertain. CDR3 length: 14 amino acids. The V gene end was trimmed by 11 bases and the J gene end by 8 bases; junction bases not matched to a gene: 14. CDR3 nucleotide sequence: TGCGCCCCCCCGATTTGGGACAGTCAAGAAAAACTGTTTTTT. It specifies CAPPIWDSQEKLFF.

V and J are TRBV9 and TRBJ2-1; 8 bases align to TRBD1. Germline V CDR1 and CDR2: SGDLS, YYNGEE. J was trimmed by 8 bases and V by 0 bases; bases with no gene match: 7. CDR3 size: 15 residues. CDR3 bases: TGTGCCAGCAGCGTAGCGTCGGACAGGGCCGATGAGCAGTTCTTC. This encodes CASSVASDRADEQFF.

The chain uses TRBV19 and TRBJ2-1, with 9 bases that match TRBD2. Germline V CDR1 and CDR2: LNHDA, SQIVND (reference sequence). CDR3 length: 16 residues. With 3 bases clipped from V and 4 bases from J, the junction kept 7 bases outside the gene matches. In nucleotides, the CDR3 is TGTGCCAGTAGTATTCGAGCGGGAGGATATTACAATGAGCAGTTCTTC. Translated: CASSIRAGGYYNEQFF.

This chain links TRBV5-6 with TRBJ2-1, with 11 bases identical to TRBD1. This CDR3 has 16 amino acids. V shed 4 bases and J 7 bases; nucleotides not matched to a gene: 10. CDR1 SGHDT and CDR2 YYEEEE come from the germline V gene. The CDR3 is CASSPAPGQGVNEQFF. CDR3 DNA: TGTGCCAGCAGCCCCGCACCGGGACAGGGGGTGAATGAGCAGTTCTTC.

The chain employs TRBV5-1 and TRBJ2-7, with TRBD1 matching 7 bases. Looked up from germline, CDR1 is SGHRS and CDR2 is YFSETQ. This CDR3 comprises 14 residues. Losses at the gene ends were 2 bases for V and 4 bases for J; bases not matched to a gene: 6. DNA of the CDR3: TGCGCCAGCAGCTTCTATGGACAGGCGTACGAGCAGTACTTC. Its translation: CASSFYGQAYEQYF.

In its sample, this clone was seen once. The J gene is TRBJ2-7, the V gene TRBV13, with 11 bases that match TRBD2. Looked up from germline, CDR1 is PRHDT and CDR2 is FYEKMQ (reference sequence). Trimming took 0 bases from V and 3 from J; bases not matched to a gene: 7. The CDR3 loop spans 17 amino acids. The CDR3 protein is CASSLGSSGRGVYEQYF. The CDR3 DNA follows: TGTGCCAGCAGCTTAGGCAGTAGCGGGAGGGGGGTCTACGAGCAGTACTTC. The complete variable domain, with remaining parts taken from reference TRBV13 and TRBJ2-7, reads AAGVIQSPRHLIKEKRETATLKCYPIPRHDTVYWYQQGPGQDPQFLISFYEKMQSDKGSIPDRFSAQQFSDYHSELNMSSLELGDSALYFCASSLGSSGRGVYEQYFGPGTRLTVT.

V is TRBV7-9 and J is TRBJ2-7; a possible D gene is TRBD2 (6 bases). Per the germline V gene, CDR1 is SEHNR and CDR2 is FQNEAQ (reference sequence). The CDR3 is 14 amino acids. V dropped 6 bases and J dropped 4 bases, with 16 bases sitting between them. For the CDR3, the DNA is TGTGCCAGCAGGTCTGGCGGGGATGGGTACGAGCAGTACTTC. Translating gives CASRSGGDGYEQYF.

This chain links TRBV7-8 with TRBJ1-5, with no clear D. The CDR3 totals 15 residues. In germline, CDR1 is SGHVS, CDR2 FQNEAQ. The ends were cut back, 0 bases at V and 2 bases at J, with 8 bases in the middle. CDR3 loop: CASSLALAGNQPQHF. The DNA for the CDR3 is TGTGCCAGCAGCTTAGCGCTGGCCGGCAATCAGCCCCAGCATTTT.

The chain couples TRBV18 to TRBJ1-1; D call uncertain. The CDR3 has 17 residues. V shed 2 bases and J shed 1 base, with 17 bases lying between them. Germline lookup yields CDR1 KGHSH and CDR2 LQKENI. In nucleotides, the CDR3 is TGTGCCAGCTCACCAAGCACCACGGCGACAAAGAACACTGAAGCTTTCTTT. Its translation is CASSPSTTATKNTEAFF. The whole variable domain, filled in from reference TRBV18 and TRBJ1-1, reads NAGVMQNPRHLVRRRGQEARLRCSPMKGHSHVYWYRQLPEEGLKFMVYLQKENIIDESGMPKERFSAEFPKEGPSILRIQQVVRGDSAAYFCASSPSTTATKNTEAFFGQGTRLTVV.

The CDR3 nucleotides read TGCGCCAGCAGCTCGGAAGGGGGCAACACTGAAGCTTTCTTT. This gives the protein CASSSEGGNTEAFF. The V call is TRBV5-1, the J call TRBJ1-1; TRBD1 matches 7 bases. The CDR3 spans 14 residues. The germline gives CDR1 SGHRS, CDR2 YFSETQ. V was pared by 3 bases and J by 2 bases, with 4 bases of the junction left unmatched.